This entry concerns a single T cell receptor beta chain. This sample is part of a study of T cell responses to AZD1222 COVID-19 vaccine. This CDR3 comprises 16 residues. The ends lost 6 bases at V and 0 bases at J; junction bases unmatched: 10. Germline CDR1 MDHEN, CDR2 SYDVKM. The table came from immunoSEQ multiplex PCR; TCRdb's copy has only in-frame clones and leaves some out. The sample holds roughly 150,000 clones, over 90% seen once. The chain combines TRBV28 with TRBJ2-5; 7 bases match TRBD1. The specimen comprised peripheral blood, sampled on day 0 of AZD1222 vaccination. This sequence originates from an adult in good health. The DNA for the CDR3 is TGTGCCAGCAGGCCTACCCTGGGACAGTACCAAGAGACCCAGTACTTC. Its translation: CASRPTLGQYQETQYF.